This T cell receptor beta chain emerged from a study of T cells of healthy individuals. This clonotype came up a few times. TCRdb fed the 5' RACE reads into MiXCR, producing one record per CDR3 protein. This table has roughly 76,000 distinct CDR3 sequences, approximately 4.8% appearing once. V lost 4 bases, J lost 5 bases, and 8 bases lay in between. Germline loops: CDR1 GTSNPN, CDR2 SVGIG (reference sequence). This CDR3 is built from 11 residues. The V gene is TRBV30, the J gene TRBJ1-1, with D hard to call. The TCR was taken from a female donor in good health. CDR3 bases: TGTGCCTGGATATTGGGTACTGAAGCTTTCTTT. Its protein is CAWILGTEAFF.